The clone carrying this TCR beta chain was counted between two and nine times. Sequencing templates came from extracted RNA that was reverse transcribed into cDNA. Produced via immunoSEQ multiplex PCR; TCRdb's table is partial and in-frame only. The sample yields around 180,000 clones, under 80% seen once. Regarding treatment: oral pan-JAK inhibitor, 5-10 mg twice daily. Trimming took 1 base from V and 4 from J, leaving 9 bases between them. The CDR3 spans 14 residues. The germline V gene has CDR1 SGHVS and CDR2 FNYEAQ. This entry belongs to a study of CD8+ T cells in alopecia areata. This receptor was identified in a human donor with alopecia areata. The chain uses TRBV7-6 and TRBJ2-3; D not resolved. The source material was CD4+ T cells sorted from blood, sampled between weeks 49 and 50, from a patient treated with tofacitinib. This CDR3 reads CASSLDLKADTQYF. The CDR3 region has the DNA TGTGCCAGCAGCTTAGACCTAAAGGCAGATACGCAGTATTTT.